The T cell receptor (beta chain) under discussion was sequenced for a study of T cells in tuberculosis. Produced via immunoSEQ multiplex PCR; TCRdb's table is partial and in-frame only. The sample carries about 34,000 clones, 90% to 95% recorded once. Germline CDR1 MDHEN, CDR2 SYDVKM. V shed 3 bases and J shed 3 bases, with 11 bases lying between them. The CDR3 has 14 amino acids. Time point reported: new active TB diagnosis, blood taken before or within 7 days of starting treatment. HIV-seronegative South African adults aged 18 years or older had newly diagnosed active tuberculosis. This specimen was PBMCs, taken at tuberculosis diagnosis. This clonotype was obtained from an adult with tuberculosis. The genes are TRBV28 and TRBJ1-2; weak D call: TRBD1 (6 bases). CDR3 protein: CASSFRPGDYGYTF. DNA for the CDR3: TGTGCCAGCAGTTTCCGGCCAGGGGACTATGGCTACACCTTC.